The 5 T cell receptor beta chains in this list originate from one sample, sequenced in a study of control samples from healthy donors and cancer patients. Sequencing was performed with immunoSEQ multiplex PCR; in TCRdb, only in-frame clones are kept and a portion is missing. The sample holds 120,000 or so clones, around 87% seen once. Sequenced material: blood. These receptors were taken from a man aged 40-49 years in good health.

CDR3 bases: TGTGCCAGCAGTGGCCCGGGACAGGGAGGCAATCAGCCCCAGCATTTT. It yields the protein CASSGPGQGGNQPQHF. This chain links TRBV6-6 with TRBJ1-5, with 9 positions matching TRBD1. The germline V gene encodes CDR1 MNHNY and CDR2 SVGAGI (reference sequence). Germline trimming cut 5 bases from V and 2 bases from J; bases unmatched to any gene: 7. The length of the CDR3 is 16 residues.

The sample holds a few counts of this clone. The chain joins TRBV6-1 to TRBJ2-2; 9 bases fit TRBD2. The junction had 2 bases not matched to a gene; V was cut back by 0 bases and J by 6 bases. CDR1 is MNHNS and CDR2 is SASEGT in the germline V gene. The CDR3 contains 15 residues. The CDR3: CASSEAAGGPGELFF. The CDR3 DNA sequence: TGTGCCAGCAGTGAAGCGGCGGGGGGGCCCGGGGAGCTGTTTTTT.

The V call is TRBV9, the J call TRBJ2-3, with a weak D call TRBD1 (5 bases). The V and J ends lost 3 bases and 0 bases respectively, with 17 bases between them. This CDR3 spans 17 amino acids. From germline, CDR1 is SGDLS and CDR2 YYNGEE. The CDR3 is CASSERLGASSTDTQYF. CDR3 coding DNA: TGTGCCAGCAGCGAGAGGCTTGGGGCATCTAGCACAGATACGCAGTATTTT.

This clone appeared a few times. The rearrangement links TRBV12-3 or TRBV12-4 to TRBJ1-5; D not certain. Trimming took off 3 bases at V and 6 bases at J, with 9 bases between the two ends. The CDR3 length is 13 residues. The CDR3 sequence: CASSFPLVQPQHF. The CDR3 bases are TGTGCCAGCAGTTTCCCTCTGGTTCAGCCCCAGCATTTT.

V usage is TRBV7-9 and J usage is TRBJ2-1; D tentatively fits TRBD1 or TRBD2 (5 bases each). Germline lookup yields CDR1 SEHNR and CDR2 FQNEAQ (reference sequence). Trimming took off 5 bases at V and 4 bases at J, with 12 bases between the two ends. There are 14 residues in the CDR3. As DNA, the CDR3 is TGTGCCAGCAGCCCATTGGGGGTGTACAATGAGCAGTTCTTC. Amino acid sequence: CASSPLGVYNEQFF.